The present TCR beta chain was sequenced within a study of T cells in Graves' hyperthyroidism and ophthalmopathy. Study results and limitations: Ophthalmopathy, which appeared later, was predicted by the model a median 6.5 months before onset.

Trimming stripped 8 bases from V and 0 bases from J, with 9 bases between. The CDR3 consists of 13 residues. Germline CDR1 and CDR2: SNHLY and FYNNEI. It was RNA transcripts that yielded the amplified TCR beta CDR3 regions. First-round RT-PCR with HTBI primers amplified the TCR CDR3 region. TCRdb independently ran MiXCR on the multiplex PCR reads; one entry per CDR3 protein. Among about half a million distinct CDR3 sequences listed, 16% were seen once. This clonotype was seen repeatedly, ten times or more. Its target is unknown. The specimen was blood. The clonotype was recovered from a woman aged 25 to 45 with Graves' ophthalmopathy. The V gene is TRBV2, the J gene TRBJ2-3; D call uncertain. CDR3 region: CASSVVSTDTQYF. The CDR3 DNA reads TGTGCCAGCTCTGTAGTGAGCACAGATACGCAGTATTTT.